This T cell receptor beta chain was sequenced for a study of radiation and T cells in renal cell carcinoma. CDR1 is SGHNT, CDR2 YYREEE, per germline (reference sequence). The CDR3 loop spans 15 amino acids. Trimming removed 8 bases from V and 2 bases from J; junction bases left unmatched: 8. Time point given: blood 4 weeks post-SBRT, at nephrectomy. Treatment indicated: 15 Gy SBRT to primary tumor, nephrectomy 4 weeks later. Sequencing used immunoSEQ multiplex PCR; TCRdb keeps in-frame clones, though not all of them. The sample lists fewer than 200,000 clones, 88% occurring once. In its sample, this clone was seen once.

Sequenced here: blood, sampled from a patient whose treatment included radiotherapy and nephrectomy. This clonotype was obtained from a woman in her forties or fifties with renal cell carcinoma. This rearrangement joins TRBV5-4 to TRBJ2-3, with 10 bases identical to TRBD2. In nucleotides, the CDR3 is TGTGCCAGTGGGAGACTAGCGGGCGTCACAGATACGCAGTATTTT. Protein sequence: CASGRLAGVTDTQYF.